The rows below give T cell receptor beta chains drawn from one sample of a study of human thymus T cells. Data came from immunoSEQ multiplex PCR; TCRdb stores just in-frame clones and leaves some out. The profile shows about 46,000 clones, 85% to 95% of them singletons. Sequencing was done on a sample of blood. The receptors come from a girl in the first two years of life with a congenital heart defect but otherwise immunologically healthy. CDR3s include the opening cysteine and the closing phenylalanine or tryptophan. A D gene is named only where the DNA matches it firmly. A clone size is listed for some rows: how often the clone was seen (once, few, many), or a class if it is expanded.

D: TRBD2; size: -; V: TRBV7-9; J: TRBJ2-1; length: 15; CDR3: CASTATSGPYNEQFF; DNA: TGTGCCAGCACCGCCACTAGCGGGCCGTACAATGAGCAGTTCTTC
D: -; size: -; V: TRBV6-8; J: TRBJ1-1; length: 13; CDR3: CASSYGRVAEAFF; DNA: TGTGCCAGCAGTTACGGCAGGGTCGCTGAAGCTTTCTTT
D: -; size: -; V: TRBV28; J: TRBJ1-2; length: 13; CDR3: CASSSGQSYGYTF; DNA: TGTGCCAGCAGTTCCGGACAGTCCTATGGCTACACCTTC
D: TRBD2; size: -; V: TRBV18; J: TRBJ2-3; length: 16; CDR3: CASSPFSGWGTDTQYF; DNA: TGTGCCAGCTCACCATTTAGCGGGTGGGGCACAGATACGCAGTATTTT
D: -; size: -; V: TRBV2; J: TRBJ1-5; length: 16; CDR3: CASKGFRSPRNQPQHF; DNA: TGTGCCAGCAAGGGGTTTAGAAGCCCGCGCAATCAGCCCCAGCATTTT
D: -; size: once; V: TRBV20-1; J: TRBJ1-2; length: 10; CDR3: CSARVGGYTF; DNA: TGCAGTGCTCGCGTGGGCGGCTACACCTTC
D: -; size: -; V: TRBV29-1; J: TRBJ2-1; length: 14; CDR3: CSSGPGGAYNEQFF; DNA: TGCAGCTCCGGGCCCGGGGGCGCTTACAATGAGCAGTTCTTC
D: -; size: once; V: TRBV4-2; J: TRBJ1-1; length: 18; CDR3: CASSQGRHWGPGDTEAFF; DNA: TGTGCCAGCAGCCAAGGGAGACATTGGGGGCCGGGGGACACTGAAGCTTTCTTT
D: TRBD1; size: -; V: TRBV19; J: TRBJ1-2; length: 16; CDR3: CASSMLRQGGNYGYTF; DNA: TGTGCCAGTAGTATGCTGAGACAGGGTGGGAACTATGGCTACACCTTC
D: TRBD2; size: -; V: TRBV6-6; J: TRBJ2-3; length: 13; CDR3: CASKNAGADTQYF; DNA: TGTGCCAGCAAAAACGCGGGAGCAGATACGCAGTATTTT